This T cell receptor beta chain was identified in a study of spatial heterogeneity in lung cancer. As for the study in general: In raw reads, more than 8.5 appearances on average were recorded for each unique TCR and UMI combination.

Individually, TCR cDNA molecules were each labelled with a unique molecular identifier. TCRdb ran MiXCR on the 5' RACE reads and lists one entry per CDR3 protein. The sample has around 41,000 distinct CDR3 sequences; roughly 7% are singletons. Overall study results and limits: Ubiquitous expanded tumor TCRs showed up in blood more at resection than follow-up.

As to time point: sample taken at primary tumor resection. Unsorted whole RNA from tumor, nontumor lung or frozen PBMC underwent sequencing. The donor group consisted of some 70 patients who had untreated, early-stage non-small cell lung cancer. As to this clonotype: Antigen unknown.

Looked up from germline, CDR1 is ENHRY and CDR2 is SYGVKD. Between the trimmed V and J ends, which lost 3 bases and 7 bases, there was a span of 9 bases. This CDR3 is 13 amino acids long. The rearrangement joins TRBV10-3 to TRBJ2-2; unclear D gene. The sequence came from a female donor with early-stage non-small cell lung cancer. The sample here was PBMCs, taken at surgery. This CDR3 is CAISDRADGELFF. The DNA of the CDR3 is TGTGCCATCAGTGATCGGGCGGACGGGGAGCTGTTTTTT.